This TCR beta chain was retrieved from a study of T cell responses to AZD1222 COVID-19 vaccine. The ends were cut back, 5 bases at V and 3 bases at J, with 11 bases in the middle. Germline V gene data show CDR1 as SGHAT and CDR2 as FQNNGV. The CDR3 loop spans 13 amino acids. Generated by immunoSEQ multiplex PCR, the TCRdb table keeps only in-frame clones and is missing some. The sample holds 85,000 to 120,000 clones, about four fifths seen once. The receptor comes from an adult in good health. The input for sequencing was peripheral blood, taken on day 0 of AZD1222 vaccination. The chain carries TRBV11-2 and TRBJ2-7; D remains ambiguous. The CDR3 DNA is TGTGCCAGCAGCCCCTCAGGTCTCTACGAGCAGTACTTC. Translating gives CASSPSGLYEQYF.